The rows below give T cell receptor beta chains drawn from one sample of a study of blood T cell repertoires in COVID-19. Data came from immunoSEQ multiplex PCR; TCRdb stores just in-frame clones and leaves some out. The table lists around 50,000 clones, approximately 89% of them singletons. Material for sequencing was peripheral blood. The receptors originated from a human donor in a cohort sampled during active COVID-19. CDR3s include the opening cysteine and the closing phenylalanine or tryptophan. D genes are given only for firm matches. Clone sizes are given selectively: once, few, many, or a class where the clone is expanded.

clone_size j_call d_call v_call cdr3_aa cdr3_nt
. TRBJ2-5 TRBD2 TRBV5-1 CASSLSGGQETQYF TGCGCCAGCAGCTTGTCGGGGGGTCAAGAGACCCAGTACTTC
. TRBJ1-1 . TRBV29-1 CSSAEGRNTEAFF TGCAGCTCAGCGGAGGGGCGAAACACTGAAGCTTTCTTT
. TRBJ2-2 . TRBV15 CATSRDTAHTGELFF TGTGCCACCAGCAGAGATACAGCACACACCGGGGAGCTGTTTTTT
. TRBJ2-3 . TRBV6-4 CASSDAGRGTDTQYF TGTGCCAGCAGTGACGCAGGCAGGGGCACAGATACGCAGTATTTT
. TRBJ2-5 TRBD2 TRBV9 CASSVAGVAGGPQETQYF TGTGCCAGCAGCGTAGCTGGGGTAGCGGGGGGCCCACAAGAGACCCAGTACTTC
. TRBJ2-1 . TRBV12-3/TRBV12-4 CASSLLDNEQFF TGTGCCAGCAGTCTACTAGACAATGAGCAGTTCTTC
. TRBJ1-2 . TRBV18 CASSPPLVDRYTF TGTGCCAGCTCACCACCGCTAGTCGATCGGTACACCTTC
. TRBJ2-2 TRBD1 TRBV14 CASSSPAGGNTGELFF TGTGCCAGCAGCTCTCCCGCAGGGGGGAACACCGGGGAGCTGTTTTTT
. TRBJ2-5 . TRBV2 CASSLSFGRETQYF TGTGCCAGCAGTCTAAGCTTTGGGAGGGAGACCCAGTACTTC
. TRBJ2-1 TRBD2 TRBV28 CASSFLGTSGGNEQFF TGTGCCAGCAGTTTCCTCGGGACTAGCGGGGGGAATGAGCAGTTCTTC
. TRBJ1-6 . TRBV19 CASSSRDGRNSPLHF TGTGCCAGTAGTTCGCGGGACGGCCGAAATTCACCCCTCCACTTT
. TRBJ2-3 . TRBV30 CAWSSADTQYF TGTGCCTGGAGTTCCGCAGATACGCAGTATTTT
. TRBJ2-2 TRBD1 TRBV19 CASSIGQGAPGELFF TGTGCCAGTAGTATAGGGCAGGGGGCGCCCGGGGAGCTGTTTTTT
. TRBJ2-2 TRBD1 TRBV15 CATSRGTGGFDTGELFF TGTGCCACCAGCAGAGGTACAGGGGGCTTCGACACCGGGGAGCTGTTTTTT
. TRBJ2-2 TRBD1 TRBV11-3 CASSFGGDRGPSGELFF TGTGCCAGCAGCTTTGGGGGAGACAGGGGTCCTTCCGGGGAGCTGTTTTTT
. TRBJ2-5 . TRBV9 CASSVAGQYQETQYF TGTGCCAGCAGCGTAGCTGGACAATACCAAGAGACCCAGTACTTC
. TRBJ1-5 . TRBV2 CASSAQGLGNQPQHF TGTGCCAGCAGTGCCCAGGGGTTGGGCAATCAGCCCCAGCATTTT
. TRBJ1-2 . TRBV7-8 CASSSSGQIYYGYTF TGTGCCAGCAGCTCAAGTGGCCAAATTTACTATGGCTACACCTTC
. TRBJ2-7 . TRBV5-1 CASSLDSGQGREQYF TGCGCCAGCAGCTTGGATTCCGGTCAGGGTCGGGAGCAGTACTTC
. TRBJ1-4 . TRBV6-2/TRBV6-3 CASSYGQTPPKLFF TGTGCCAGCAGTTACGGACAGACCCCACCGAAACTGTTTTTT
. TRBJ2-2 TRBD1 TRBV18 CASSPFKKGATGELFF TGTGCCAGCTCACCTTTCAAGAAGGGGGCCACCGGGGAGCTGTTTTTT
few TRBJ1-1 . TRBV5-5 CASSLISEAFF TGTGCCAGCAGCTTGATCTCTGAAGCTTTCTTT
. TRBJ2-1 TRBD1 TRBV11-3 CASGHSPGTAQFF TGTGCCAGCGGCCACTCCCCCGGGACAGCGCAGTTCTTC
few TRBJ1-2 TRBD1 TRBV6-5 CASSPIGQGDGYTF TGTGCCAGCAGTCCAATCGGACAGGGGGACGGCTACACCTTC
. TRBJ2-1 . TRBV5-6 CASSSVISYNEQFF TGTGCCAGCAGCTCAGTGATCTCCTACAATGAGCAGTTCTTC
. TRBJ2-3 TRBD2 TRBV19 CASMRRSGRLDTQYF TGTGCCAGTATGAGGAGAAGCGGGAGGTTAGATACGCAGTATTTT
few TRBJ2-7 TRBD2 TRBV7-2 CASSSLAGTYEQYF TGTGCCAGCAGCTCGCTAGCGGGGACTTACGAGCAGTACTTC
. TRBJ2-7 TRBD2 TRBV6-2/TRBV6-3 CASSYLSRREGEQYF TGTGCCAGCAGTTACCTCTCAAGGCGGGAGGGGGAGCAGTACTTC
. TRBJ2-1 . TRBV9 CASSVVHGSYNEQFF TGTGCCAGCAGCGTAGTGCACGGCTCCTACAATGAGCAGTTCTTC
. TRBJ1-5 . TRBV7-2 CASSLAGQSPQHF TGTGCCAGCAGCTTAGCGGGCCAGTCTCCCCAGCATTTT
. TRBJ2-5 . TRBV7-3 CASSPMGRETQYF TGTGCCAGCAGCCCCATGGGGAGGGAGACCCAGTACTTC
. TRBJ1-5 . TRBV6-4 CASIRRSTYNQPQHF TGTGCCAGCATCAGAAGGAGCACGTACAATCAGCCCCAGCATTTT
. TRBJ1-5 . TRBV7-9 CASSPRPVGQPQHF TGTGCCAGCAGCCCCCGGCCAGTCGGGCAGCCCCAGCATTTT
. TRBJ2-1 TRBD2 TRBV6-2/TRBV6-3 CASSPRSGALNHNEQFF TGTGCCAGCAGTCCGAGGAGCGGGGCCCTAAACCATAATGAGCAGTTCTTC
. TRBJ2-1 TRBD2 TRBV7-9 CASSLDSGYNEQFF TGTGCCAGCAGCTTAGATAGCGGGTACAATGAGCAGTTCTTC
few TRBJ2-2 TRBD1 TRBV7-7 CASSPGTENTGELFF TGTGCCAGCAGCCCCGGGACAGAGAACACCGGGGAGCTGTTTTTT
once TRBJ2-2 . TRBV24-1 CATQTDSTGELFF TGTGCCACGCAAACGGACAGCACCGGGGAGCTGTTTTTT
. TRBJ2-3 . TRBV11-3 CASSLGSSVDTQYF TGTGCCAGCAGCTTAGGAAGTAGCGTGGATACGCAGTATTTT
few TRBJ1-1 . TRBV2 CASSEAGVRTEAFF TGTGCCAGCAGTGAAGCAGGGGTTCGGACTGAAGCTTTCTTT
few TRBJ1-2 TRBD1 TRBV3-1/TRBV3-2 CASSQGTGYTF TGTGCCAGCAGCCAAGGGACAGGATATACCTTC
. TRBJ2-1 TRBD1 TRBV5-1 CASSPDRAQDEQFF TGCGCCAGCAGCCCGGACAGGGCCCAGGATGAGCAGTTCTTC
. TRBJ1-2 TRBD1 TRBV4-1 CASRRSGTAYGYTF TGCGCCAGCCGGCGCTCCGGGACAGCCTATGGCTACACCTTC
. TRBJ2-5 TRBD2 TRBV20-1 CSASSLAGYQETQYF TGCAGTGCTAGTAGCCTAGCGGGCTACCAAGAGACCCAGTACTTC
few TRBJ1-3 . TRBV6-5 CARTVWAGNTIYF TGTGCCAGGACAGTGTGGGCTGGAAACACCATATATTTT
. TRBJ1-2 TRBD1 TRBV2 CASGQGQGYGYTF TGTGCCAGCGGCCAGGGACAGGGCTATGGCTACACCTTC
. TRBJ2-6 . TRBV10-2 CATDEGAGANVLTF TGCGCCACAGATGAGGGCGCTGGGGCCAACGTCCTGACTTTC
. TRBJ1-1 TRBD1 TRBV10-3 CASSTGTGGVTEAFF TGTGCCTCAAGTACCGGGACAGGGGGGGTGACTGAAGCTTTCTTT
. TRBJ1-2 . TRBV19 CASRDDGRRNYGYTF TGTGCCAGTAGGGACGACGGGCGGAGGAACTATGGCTACACCTTC